The TCR beta chain under discussion was sequenced for a study of shared T cell receptors in the human thymus. The assay was immunoSEQ multiplex PCR, and TCRdb's table has in-frame clones only and misses some. Of hundreds of thousands of clones listed, around 87% are singletons. V lost 2 bases and J 3 bases, leaving 16 bases between the germline ends. CDR3 length: 16 amino acids. Looked up from germline, CDR1 is SGHAT and CDR2 is FQNNGV. These data were also reused for a study on human thymus T cells. In that study: Resections that were taken during corrective heart surgery supplied the thymus tissue. Thymic and blood repertoires seemed to show skewed V and J gene use.

The gene calls are TRBV11-2 and TRBJ1-2; D might be TRBD1 (5 bases). Sample: thymocytes. This TCR was sampled from a boy less than two years old with a congenital heart defect. The CDR3 DNA reads as TGTGCCAGCAGCTTATATACATCCAGGGATCACTATGGCTACACCTTC. Its protein is CASSLYTSRDHYGYTF.